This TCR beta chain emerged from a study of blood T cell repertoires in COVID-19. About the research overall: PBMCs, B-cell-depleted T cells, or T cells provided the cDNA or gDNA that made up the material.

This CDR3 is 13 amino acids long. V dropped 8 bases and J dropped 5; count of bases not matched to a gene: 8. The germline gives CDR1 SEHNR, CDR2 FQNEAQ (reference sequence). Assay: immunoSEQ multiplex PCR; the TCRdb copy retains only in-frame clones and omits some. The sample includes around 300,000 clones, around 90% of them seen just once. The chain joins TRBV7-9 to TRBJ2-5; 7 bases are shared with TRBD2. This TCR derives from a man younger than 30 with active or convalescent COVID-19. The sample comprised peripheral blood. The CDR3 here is CASRRGGAETQYF. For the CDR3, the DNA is TGTGCCAGCCGGAGGGGAGGGGCCGAGACCCAGTACTTC.